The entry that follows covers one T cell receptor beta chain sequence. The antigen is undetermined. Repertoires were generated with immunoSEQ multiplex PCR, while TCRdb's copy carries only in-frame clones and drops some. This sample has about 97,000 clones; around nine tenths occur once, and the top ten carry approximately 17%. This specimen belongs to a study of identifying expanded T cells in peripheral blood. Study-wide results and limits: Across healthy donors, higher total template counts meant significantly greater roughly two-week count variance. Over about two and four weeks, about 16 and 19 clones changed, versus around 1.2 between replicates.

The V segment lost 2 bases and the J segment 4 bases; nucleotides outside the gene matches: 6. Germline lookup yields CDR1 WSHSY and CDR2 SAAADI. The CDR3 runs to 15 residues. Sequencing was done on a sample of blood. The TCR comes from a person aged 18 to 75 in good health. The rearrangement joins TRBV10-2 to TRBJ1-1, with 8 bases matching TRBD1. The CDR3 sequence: CASSETGGRGTEAFF. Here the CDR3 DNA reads TGCGCCAGCAGTGAGACAGGGGGACGGGGCACTGAAGCTTTCTTT.